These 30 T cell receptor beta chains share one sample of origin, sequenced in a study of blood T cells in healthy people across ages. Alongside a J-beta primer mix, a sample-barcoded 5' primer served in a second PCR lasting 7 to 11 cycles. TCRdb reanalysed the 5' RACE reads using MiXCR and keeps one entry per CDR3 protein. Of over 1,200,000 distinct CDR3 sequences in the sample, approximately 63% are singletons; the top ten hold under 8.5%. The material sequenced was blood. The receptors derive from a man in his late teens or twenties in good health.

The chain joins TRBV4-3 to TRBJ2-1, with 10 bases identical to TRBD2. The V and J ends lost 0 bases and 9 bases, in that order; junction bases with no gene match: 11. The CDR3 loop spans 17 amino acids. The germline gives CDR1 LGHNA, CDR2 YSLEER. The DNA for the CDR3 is TGCGCCAGCAGCCAAGATTCGGCTAGCGGGGGTATTGTTGAGCAGTTCTTC. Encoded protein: CASSQDSASGGIVEQFF.

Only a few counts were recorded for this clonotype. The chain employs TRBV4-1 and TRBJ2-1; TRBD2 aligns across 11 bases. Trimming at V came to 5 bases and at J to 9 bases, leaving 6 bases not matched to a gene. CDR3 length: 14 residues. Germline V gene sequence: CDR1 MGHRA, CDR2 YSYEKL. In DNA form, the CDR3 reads TGCGCCAGCAGCGTACTAGCGGGAGACTTTGAGCAGTTCTTC. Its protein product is CASSVLAGDFEQFF.

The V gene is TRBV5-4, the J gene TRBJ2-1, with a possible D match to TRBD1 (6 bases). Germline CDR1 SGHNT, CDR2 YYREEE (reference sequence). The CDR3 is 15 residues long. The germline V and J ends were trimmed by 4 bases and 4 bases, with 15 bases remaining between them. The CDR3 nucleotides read TGTGCCAGCAGCCCACAACAGGGACAATACAATGAGCAGTTCTTC. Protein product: CASSPQQGQYNEQFF.

This CDR3 reads CASSYRAGTGNGYTF. DNA of the CDR3: TGTGCCAGCAGTTATAGAGCCGGGACAGGGAATGGCTACACCTTC. The rearrangement uses TRBV6-5 and TRBJ1-2, with TRBD1 matching over 9 bases. After removal of 3 bases from V and 6 bases from J, the junction contained 8 bases not matched to a gene. Germline values: CDR1 MNHEY, CDR2 SVGAGI. This CDR3 has 15 residues.

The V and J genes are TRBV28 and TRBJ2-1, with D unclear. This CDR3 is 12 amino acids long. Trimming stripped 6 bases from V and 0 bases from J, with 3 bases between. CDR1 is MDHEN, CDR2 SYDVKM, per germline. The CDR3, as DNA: TGTGCCAGCAGGCACTCCTACAATGAGCAGTTCTTC. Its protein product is CASRHSYNEQFF.

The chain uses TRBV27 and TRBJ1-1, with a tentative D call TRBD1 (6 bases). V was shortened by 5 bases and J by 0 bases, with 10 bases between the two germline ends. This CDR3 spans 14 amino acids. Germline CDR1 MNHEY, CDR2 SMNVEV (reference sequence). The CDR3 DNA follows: TGTGCCAGCAGTAACAGGGCCCTGAACACTGAAGCTTTCTTT. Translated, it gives CASSNRALNTEAFF.

The CDR3 coding sequence is TGTGCCAGCAGCAACAGGGGAAACTATGGCTACACCTTC. This translates into CASSNRGNYGYTF. This chain links TRBV7-8 with TRBJ1-2; 7 positions match TRBD1. Germline V CDR1 and CDR2: SGHVS, FQNEAQ. Trimming cost V 5 bases and J 2 bases; bases outside gene matches: 2. The CDR3 totals 13 residues.

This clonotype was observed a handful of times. CDR3 sequence: CSARVAGPVEQYF. As DNA, the CDR3 is TGCAGTGCTAGAGTAGCGGGGCCGGTAGAGCAGTACTTC. J is TRBJ2-7 and V is TRBV20-1, with 8 bases lining up with TRBD2. CDR3 length: 13 residues. In germline, CDR1 is DFQATT, CDR2 SNEGSKA (reference sequence). The ends lost 1 base at V and 7 bases at J; junction bases unmatched: 6.

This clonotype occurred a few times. CDR3 amino acids: CSVAGDSFSSYNEQFF. In nucleotides, the CDR3 is TGCAGCGTTGCGGGGGACTCCTTTAGCTCCTACAATGAGCAGTTCTTC. The chain joins TRBV29-1 to TRBJ2-1; weak D call: TRBD2 (6 bases). Looked up from germline, CDR1 is SQVTM and CDR2 is ANQGSEA. The V end was cut by 4 bases, the J end by 0 bases, with 16 bases between. The CDR3 consists of 16 residues.

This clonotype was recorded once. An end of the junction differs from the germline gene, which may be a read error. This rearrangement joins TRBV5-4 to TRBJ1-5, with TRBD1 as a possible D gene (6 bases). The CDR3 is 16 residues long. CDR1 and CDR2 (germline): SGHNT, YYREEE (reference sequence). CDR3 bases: TGTGCCAGCACCTTGGGGGCAGCCATAAACAATCAGCCCCAGCATTTT. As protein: CASTLGAAINNQPQHF.

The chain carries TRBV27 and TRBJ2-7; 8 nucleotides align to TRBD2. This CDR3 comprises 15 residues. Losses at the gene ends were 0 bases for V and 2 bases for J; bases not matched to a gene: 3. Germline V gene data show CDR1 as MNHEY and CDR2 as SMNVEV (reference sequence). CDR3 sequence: CASSLSRREAYEQYF. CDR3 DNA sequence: TGTGCCAGCAGTTTATCTCGGCGGGAGGCCTACGAGCAGTACTTC.

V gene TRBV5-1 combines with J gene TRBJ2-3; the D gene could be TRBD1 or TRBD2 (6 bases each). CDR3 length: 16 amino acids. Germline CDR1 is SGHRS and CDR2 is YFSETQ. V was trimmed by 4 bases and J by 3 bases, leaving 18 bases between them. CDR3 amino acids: CASSPESRGATDTQYF. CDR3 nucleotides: TGCGCCAGCAGCCCGGAAAGTAGGGGGGCGACAGATACGCAGTATTTT.

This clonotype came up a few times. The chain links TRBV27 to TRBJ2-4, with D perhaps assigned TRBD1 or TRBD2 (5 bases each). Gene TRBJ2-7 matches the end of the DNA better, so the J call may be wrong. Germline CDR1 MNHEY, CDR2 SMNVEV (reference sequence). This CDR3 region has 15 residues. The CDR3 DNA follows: TGTGCCAGCAGTCTCGTCGGGGCGGCCCCCTACGAGCAGTACTTC. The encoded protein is CASSLVGAAPYEQYF.

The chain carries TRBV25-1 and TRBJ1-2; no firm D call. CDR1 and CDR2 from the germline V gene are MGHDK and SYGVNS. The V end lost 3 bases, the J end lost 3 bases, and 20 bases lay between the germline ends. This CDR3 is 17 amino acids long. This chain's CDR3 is CASSDVVGTPDDYGYTF. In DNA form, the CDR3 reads TGTGCCAGCAGTGATGTCGTCGGCACCCCGGACGACTATGGCTACACCTTC.

The CDR3 DNA reads TGCGCCAGCAGCCAAGATCATTGGCAGCCCCAGCATTTT. It encodes CASSQDHWQPQHF. The chain links TRBV4-1 to TRBJ1-5; no clear D. Trimming shortened V by 0 bases and J by 7 bases, and 7 bases separated the two germline ends. Germline CDR1 and CDR2: MGHRA and YSYEKL. The CDR3 length is 13 residues.

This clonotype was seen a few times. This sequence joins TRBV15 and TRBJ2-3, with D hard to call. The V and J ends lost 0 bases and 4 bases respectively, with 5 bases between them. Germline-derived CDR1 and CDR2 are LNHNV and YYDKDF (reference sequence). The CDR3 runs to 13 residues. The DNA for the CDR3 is TGTGCCACCAGCAGAGAGAACGCAGATACGCAGTATTTT. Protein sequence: CATSRENADTQYF.

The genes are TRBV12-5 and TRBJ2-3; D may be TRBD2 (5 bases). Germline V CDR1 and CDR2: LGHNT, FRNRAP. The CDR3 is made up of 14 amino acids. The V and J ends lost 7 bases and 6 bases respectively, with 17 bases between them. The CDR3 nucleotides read TGTGCTAGTGTCCTTGAGGTAGCGATGGATACGCAGTATTTT. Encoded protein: CASVLEVAMDTQYF.

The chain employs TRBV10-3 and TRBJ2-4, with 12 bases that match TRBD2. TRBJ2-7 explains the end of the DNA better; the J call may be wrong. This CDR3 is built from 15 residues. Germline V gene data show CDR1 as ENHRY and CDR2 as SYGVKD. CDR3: CAISGPGTSGLEQYF. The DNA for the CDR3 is TGTGCCATCAGTGGACCCGGGACTAGCGGGCTCGAGCAGTACTTC.

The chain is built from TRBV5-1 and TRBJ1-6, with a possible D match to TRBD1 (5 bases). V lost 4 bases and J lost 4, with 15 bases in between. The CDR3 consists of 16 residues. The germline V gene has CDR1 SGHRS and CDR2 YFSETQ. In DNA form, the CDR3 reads TGCGCCAGCAGCCTGCTGACAGAGTCTTATAATTCACCCCTCCACTTT. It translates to CASSLLTESYNSPLHF.

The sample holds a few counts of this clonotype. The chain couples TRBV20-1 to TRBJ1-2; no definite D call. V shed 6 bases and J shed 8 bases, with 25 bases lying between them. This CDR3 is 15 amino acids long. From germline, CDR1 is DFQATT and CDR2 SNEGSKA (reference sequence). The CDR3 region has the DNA TGCAGTGCGGATGAGGGTGATGAGGGCGGTTGGGGCTACACCTTC. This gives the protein CSADEGDEGGWGYTF.

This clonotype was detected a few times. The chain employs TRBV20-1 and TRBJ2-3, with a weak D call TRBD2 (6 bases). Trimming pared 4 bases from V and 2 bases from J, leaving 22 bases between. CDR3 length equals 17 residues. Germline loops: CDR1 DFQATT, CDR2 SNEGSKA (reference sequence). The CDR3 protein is CSATSLGTPKNTDTQYF. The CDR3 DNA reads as TGCAGTGCTACTAGCTTAGGGACTCCCAAGAACACAGATACGCAGTATTTT.

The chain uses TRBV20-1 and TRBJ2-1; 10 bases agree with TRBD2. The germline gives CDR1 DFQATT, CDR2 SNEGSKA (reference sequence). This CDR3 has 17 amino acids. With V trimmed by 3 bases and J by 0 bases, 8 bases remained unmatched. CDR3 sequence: CSARASGSTFSYNEQFF. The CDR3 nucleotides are TGCAGTGCTAGGGCTAGCGGGAGTACCTTCTCCTACAATGAGCAGTTCTTC.

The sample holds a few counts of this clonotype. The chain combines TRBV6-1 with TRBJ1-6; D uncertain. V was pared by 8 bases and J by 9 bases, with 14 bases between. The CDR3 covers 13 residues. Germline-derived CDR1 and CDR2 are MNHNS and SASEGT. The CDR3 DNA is TGTGCCAGCTCACTAGAGTCGATTTCACCCCTCCACTTT. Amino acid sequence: CASSLESISPLHF.

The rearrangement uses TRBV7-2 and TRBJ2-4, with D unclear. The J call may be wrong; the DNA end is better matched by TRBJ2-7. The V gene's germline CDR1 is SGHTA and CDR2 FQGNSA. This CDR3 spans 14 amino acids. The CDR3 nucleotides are TGTGCCAGCAGCTTAGTAGCAGTAACCTACGAGCAGTACTTC. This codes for CASSLVAVTYEQYF.

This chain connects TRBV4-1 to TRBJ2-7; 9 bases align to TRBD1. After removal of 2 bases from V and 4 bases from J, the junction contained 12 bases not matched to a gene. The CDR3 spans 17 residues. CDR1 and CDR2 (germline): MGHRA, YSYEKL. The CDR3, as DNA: TGCGCCAGCAGCCAACTCCTCCGGGACAGGGATCCATACGAGCAGTACTTC. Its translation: CASSQLLRDRDPYEQYF.

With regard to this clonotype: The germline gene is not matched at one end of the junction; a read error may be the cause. CDR3 loop: CASSLTSTDTEYF. In DNA, the CDR3 is TGTGCCAGCAGTTTGACTAGCACAGATACGGAGTATTTT. The rearrangement uses TRBV12-3 or TRBV12-4 and TRBJ2-3; 7 nucleotides agree with TRBD2. The CDR3 runs to 13 residues.

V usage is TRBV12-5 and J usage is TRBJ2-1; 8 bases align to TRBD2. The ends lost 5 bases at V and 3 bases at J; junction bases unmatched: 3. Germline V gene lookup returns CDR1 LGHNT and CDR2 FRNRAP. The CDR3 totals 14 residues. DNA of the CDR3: TGTGCTAGTGGTACGGGAGGGTTCTACAATGAGCAGTTCTTC. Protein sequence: CASGTGGFYNEQFF. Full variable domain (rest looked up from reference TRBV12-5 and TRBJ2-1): DARVTQTPRHKVTEMGQEVTMRCQPILGHNTVFWYRQTMMQGLELLAYFRNRAPLDDSGMPKDRFSAEMPDATLATLKIQPSEPRDSAVYFCASGTGGFYNEQFFGPGTRLTVL.

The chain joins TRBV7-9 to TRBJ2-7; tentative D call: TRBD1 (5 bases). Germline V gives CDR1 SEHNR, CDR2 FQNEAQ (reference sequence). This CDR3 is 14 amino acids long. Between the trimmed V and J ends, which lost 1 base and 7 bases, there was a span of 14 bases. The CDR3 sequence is CASSLESWYREQYF. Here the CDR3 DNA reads TGTGCCAGCAGCTTAGAGTCTTGGTACAGGGAGCAGTACTTC.

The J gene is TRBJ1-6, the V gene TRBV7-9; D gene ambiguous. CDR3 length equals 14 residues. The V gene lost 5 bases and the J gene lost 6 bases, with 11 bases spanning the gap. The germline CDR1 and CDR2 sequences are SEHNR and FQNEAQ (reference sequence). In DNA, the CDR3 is TGTGCCAGCAGCGATGGACGGGTTAATTCACCCCTCCACTTT. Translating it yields CASSDGRVNSPLHF.

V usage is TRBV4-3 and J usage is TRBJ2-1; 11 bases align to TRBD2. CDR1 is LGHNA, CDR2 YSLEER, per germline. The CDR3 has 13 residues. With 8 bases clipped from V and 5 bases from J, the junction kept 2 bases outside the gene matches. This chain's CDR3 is CASGGLADNEQFF. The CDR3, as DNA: TGCGCCAGCGGGGGACTAGCGGACAATGAGCAGTTCTTC.